This T cell receptor beta chain stems from a study of CD4 T cells in relation to SARS-CoV-2 and coronaviruses. J gave up 5 bases and V 4 bases, and 7 bases lay outside the gene matches. Germline V CDR1 and CDR2: SGDLS, YYNGEE. This CDR3 is built from 14 residues. Generated by immunoSEQ multiplex PCR, the TCRdb table keeps only in-frame clones and is missing some. The data contain 20,000 or so clones, over 70% of them singletons. Points on this clone: Its cognate antigen is unknown.

Unexposed donor CD4+ T cells date from about 2011-2018, before the COVID-19 pandemic. Isolation of CD4+ T cells took place after 10 days in culture. As cell numbers allowed, unexposed-donor CD4+ T cells faced SARS-CoV-2 S/N and four cold-coronavirus spikes. Fresh IL-2 medium replaced half the medium on days 3 and 7. The sequence was collected from a human donor in good health. The V call is TRBV9, the J call TRBJ2-5; 8 bases match TRBD2. Sequenced: CD4+ T cells from PBMCs, cultured in vitro. The CDR3, as DNA: TGTGCCAGCAGCCTAAGCGGCGGGGGGGAGACCCAGTACTTC. This encodes CASSLSGGGETQYF.